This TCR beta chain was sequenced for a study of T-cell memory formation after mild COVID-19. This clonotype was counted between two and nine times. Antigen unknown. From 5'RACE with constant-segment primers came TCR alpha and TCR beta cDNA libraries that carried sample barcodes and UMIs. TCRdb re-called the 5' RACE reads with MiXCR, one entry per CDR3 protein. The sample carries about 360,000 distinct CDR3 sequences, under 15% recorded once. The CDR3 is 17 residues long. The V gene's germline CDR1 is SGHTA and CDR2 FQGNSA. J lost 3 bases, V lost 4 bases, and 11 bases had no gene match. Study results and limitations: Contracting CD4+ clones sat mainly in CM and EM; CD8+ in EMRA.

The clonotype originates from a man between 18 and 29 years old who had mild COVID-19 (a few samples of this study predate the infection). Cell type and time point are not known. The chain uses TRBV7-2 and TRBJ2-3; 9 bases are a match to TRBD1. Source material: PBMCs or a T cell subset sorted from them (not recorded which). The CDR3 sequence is CASSSTAGTGWTDTQYF. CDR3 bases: TGTGCCAGCAGCTCGACCGCGGGGACAGGGTGGACAGATACGCAGTATTTT.